A single sample gave rise to the 14 T cell receptor beta chains below, sequenced in a study of T cell clonotyping in hematopoietic cell transplantation. The assay was immunoSEQ multiplex PCR, and TCRdb's table has in-frame clones only and misses some. Among some 40,000 clones listed, around 95% were seen once. The sequenced sample was peripheral blood mononuclear cells. The receptors here all came from a man aged 25 to 40 in good health. Some clones in this sample may be carry-over from other donors' samples.

This rearrangement joins TRBV19 to TRBJ1-2; D not certain. Trimming took off 5 bases at V and 3 bases at J, with 10 bases between the two ends. This CDR3 is built from 13 residues. The germline gives CDR1 LNHDA, CDR2 SQIVND (reference sequence). CDR3 sequence: CASSPPGYYGYTF. CDR3 sequence (DNA): TGTGCCAGTAGTCCCCCGGGTTACTATGGCTACACCTTC.

The rearrangement joins TRBV19 to TRBJ1-5; the D is unclear. V lost 7 bases to trimming and J lost 2 bases, with 12 bases between them. Germline loops: CDR1 LNHDA, CDR2 SQIVND (reference sequence). The CDR3 loop spans 14 amino acids. The CDR3 DNA reads TGTGCCAGTACGAGTATGTCCCGCAATCAGCCCCAGCATTTT. Its translation is CASTSMSRNQPQHF.

As DNA, the CDR3 is TGTGCCAGCAGGGCCGGGACAGGGGGTGAGCAGCCCCAGCATTTT. Protein sequence: CASRAGTGGEQPQHF. V and J are TRBV2 and TRBJ1-5, with TRBD1 identical over 11 bases. Germline V gene lookup returns CDR1 SNHLY and CDR2 FYNNEI. The V gene end was trimmed by 6 bases and the J gene end by 7 bases; junction bases not matched to a gene: 8. This CDR3 contains 15 residues.

The V call is TRBV11-3, the J call TRBJ2-3; 10 nucleotides agree with TRBD2. This CDR3 comprises 14 residues. V shed 4 bases and J 4 bases; nucleotides not matched to a gene: 2. The germline gives CDR1 SGHNT, CDR2 YENEEA. CDR3 sequence (DNA): TGTGCCAGCAGCTGGGGGACTAGCGCAGATACGCAGTATTTT. Protein sequence: CASSWGTSADTQYF.

The J gene is TRBJ2-3, the V gene TRBV7-9, with D hard to call. The V end was cut by 1 base, the J end by 0 bases, with 11 bases between. CDR3 length equals 16 residues. Germline CDR1 is SEHNR and CDR2 is FQNEAQ (reference sequence). The CDR3 DNA sequence: TGTGCCAGCAGCTTAGTTCTCCTCGCTAGCACAGATACGCAGTATTTT. Translation gives CASSLVLLASTDTQYF.

The chain uses TRBV5-1 and TRBJ2-7; D not resolved. Trimming shortened V by 3 bases and J by 4 bases, and 8 bases separated the two germline ends. Germline V gives CDR1 SGHRS, CDR2 YFSETQ. The CDR3 spans 12 residues. In nucleotides, the CDR3 is TGCGCCAGCAGCTCATCAAAGTACGAGCAGTACTTC. Amino acids: CASSSSKYEQYF.

This chain links TRBV6-5 with TRBJ2-1; TRBD1 or TRBD2 may be the D gene (5 bases each). Germline assignment: CDR1 MNHEY and CDR2 SVGAGI. CDR3 length: 14 residues. Trimming shortened V by 2 bases and J by 6 bases, and 11 bases separated the two germline ends. The CDR3 protein is CASSYGAGSNEQFF. DNA for the CDR3: TGTGCCAGCAGTTACGGGGCAGGGAGCAATGAGCAGTTCTTC.

V usage is TRBV25-1 and J usage is TRBJ1-1, with 7 bases that match TRBD1. The junction had 5 bases not matched to a gene; V was cut back by 9 bases and J by 7 bases. There are 11 residues in the CDR3. Germline V lookup: CDR1 MGHDK, CDR2 SYGVNS. Written as DNA, the CDR3 is TGTGCCAGTGGGACAGCGCTTGAAGCTTTCTTT. It encodes CASGTALEAFF.

The genes are TRBV11-2 and TRBJ2-7, with a possible D match to TRBD2 (5 bases). Germline loops: CDR1 SGHAT, CDR2 FQNNGV. Deletions cut 2 bases from V and 0 bases from J, with 8 bases between. This CDR3 has 14 amino acids. CDR3 nucleotide sequence: TGTGCCAGCAGCTTATTAGGGAGCTCCTACGAGCAGTACTTC. Protein: CASSLLGSSYEQYF.

The chain has TRBV7-2 and TRBJ2-7; D uncertain. The CDR3 spans 13 residues. Per germline, CDR1 SGHTA and CDR2 FQGNSA. V lost 5 bases and J lost 2, with 10 bases in between. DNA of the CDR3: TGTGCCAGCAGCCCCGAAGTTGCCTACGAGCAGTACTTC. Amino acid sequence: CASSPEVAYEQYF.

The V gene is TRBV6-1, the J gene TRBJ1-2, with D perhaps TRBD1 (5 bases). The V and J ends lost 4 bases and 5 bases respectively, with 8 bases between them. CDR1 is MNHNS and CDR2 is SASEGT in the germline V gene. The CDR3 is made up of 12 amino acids. The CDR3 spells CASSGSGYGYTF. In DNA form, the CDR3 reads TGTGCCAGCAGTGGGTCAGGGTATGGCTACACCTTC.

This clone appeared once. The genes are TRBV6-5 and TRBJ1-1; D is ambiguous. The V gene lost 3 bases and the J gene lost 0 bases, with 11 bases spanning the gap. Per germline, CDR1 MNHEY and CDR2 SVGAGI. The CDR3 loop spans 15 amino acids. The CDR3 DNA reads as TGTGCCAGCAGTTATCATACGGGGATGAACACTGAAGCTTTCTTT. It codes for CASSYHTGMNTEAFF.

The chain combines TRBV5-1 with TRBJ1-3; the D is unclear. Per the germline V gene, CDR1 is SGHRS and CDR2 is YFSETQ. The CDR3 totals 14 residues. Trimming pared 0 bases from V and 4 bases from J, leaving 8 bases between. In nucleotides, the CDR3 is TGCGCCAGCAGCTTGGGTGGCATCGGAAACACCATATATTTT. Translating gives CASSLGGIGNTIYF.

The chain is built from TRBV9 and TRBJ2-7, with 9 bases aligning to TRBD1. V shed 3 bases and J 3 bases; nucleotides not matched to a gene: 4. The CDR3 contains 14 residues. CDR1 is SGDLS, CDR2 YYNGEE, per germline. The CDR3 protein is CASSAGTGNYEQYF. DNA for the CDR3: TGTGCCAGCAGCGCCGGGACAGGGAACTACGAGCAGTACTTC.